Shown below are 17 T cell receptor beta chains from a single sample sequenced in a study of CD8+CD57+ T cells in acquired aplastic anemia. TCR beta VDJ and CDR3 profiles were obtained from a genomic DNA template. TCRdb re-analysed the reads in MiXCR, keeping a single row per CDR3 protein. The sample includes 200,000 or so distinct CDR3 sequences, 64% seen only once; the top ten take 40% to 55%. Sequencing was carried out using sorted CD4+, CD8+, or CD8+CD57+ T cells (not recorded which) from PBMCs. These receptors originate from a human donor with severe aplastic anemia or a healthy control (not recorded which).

The CDR3 is CASSSPGKRPTDTQYF. Written as DNA, the CDR3 is TGTGCCAGTAGTAGTCCAGGGAAACGACCCACAGATACGCAGTATTTT. J is TRBJ2-3 and V is TRBV19, with a tentative D call TRBD1 (5 bases). The length of the CDR3 is 16 residues. V was clipped by 4 bases and J by 2 bases, with 16 bases between them. Looked up from germline, CDR1 is LNHDA and CDR2 is SQIVND (reference sequence).

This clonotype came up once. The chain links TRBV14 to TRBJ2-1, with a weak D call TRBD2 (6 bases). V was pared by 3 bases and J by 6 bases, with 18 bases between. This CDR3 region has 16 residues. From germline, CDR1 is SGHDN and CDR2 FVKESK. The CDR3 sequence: CASSHMGSTSSNEQFF. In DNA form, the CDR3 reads TGTGCCAGCAGCCACATGGGCAGTACTAGCTCCAATGAGCAGTTCTTC.

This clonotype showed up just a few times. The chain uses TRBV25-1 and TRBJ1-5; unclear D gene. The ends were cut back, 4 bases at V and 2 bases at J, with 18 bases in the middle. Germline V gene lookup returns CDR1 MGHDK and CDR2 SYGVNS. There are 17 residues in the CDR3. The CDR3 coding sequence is TGTGCCAGCAGTGGGGCCAATTCCGGTGTTGGCAATCAGCCCCAGCATTTT. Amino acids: CASSGANSGVGNQPQHF.

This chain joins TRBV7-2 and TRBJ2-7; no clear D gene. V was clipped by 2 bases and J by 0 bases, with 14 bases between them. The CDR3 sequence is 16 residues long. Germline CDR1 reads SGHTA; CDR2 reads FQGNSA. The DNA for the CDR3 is TGTGCCAGCAGCTTAACTTCGGCCCCGAGCTCCTACGAGCAGTACTTC. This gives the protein CASSLTSAPSSYEQYF.

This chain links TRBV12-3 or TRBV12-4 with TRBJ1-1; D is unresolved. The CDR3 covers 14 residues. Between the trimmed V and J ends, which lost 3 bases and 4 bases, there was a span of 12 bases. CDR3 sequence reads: CASSFSGEGTEAFF. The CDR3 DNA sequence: TGTGCCAGCAGTTTCTCTGGGGAAGGCACTGAAGCTTTCTTT.

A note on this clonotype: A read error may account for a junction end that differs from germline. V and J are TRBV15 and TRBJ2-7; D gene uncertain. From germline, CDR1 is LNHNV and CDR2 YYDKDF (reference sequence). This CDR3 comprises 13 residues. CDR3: CATSGDPSYEQYF. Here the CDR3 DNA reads TGTGCCACCAGCGGAGATCCTAGTTACGAGCAGTACTTC.

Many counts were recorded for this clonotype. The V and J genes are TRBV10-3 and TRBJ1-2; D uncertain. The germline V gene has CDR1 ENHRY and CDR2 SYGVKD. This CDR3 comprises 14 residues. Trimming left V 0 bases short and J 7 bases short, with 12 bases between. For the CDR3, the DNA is TGTGCCATCAGTGAGTCCGCCACTGTGAGTGGCTACACCTTC. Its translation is CAISESATVSGYTF.

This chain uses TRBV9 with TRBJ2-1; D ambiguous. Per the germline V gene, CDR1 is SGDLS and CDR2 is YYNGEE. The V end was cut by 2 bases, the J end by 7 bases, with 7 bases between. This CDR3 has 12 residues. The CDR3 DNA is TGTGCCAGCAGCGTGGGTTCAAATGAGCAGTTCTTC. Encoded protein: CASSVGSNEQFF.

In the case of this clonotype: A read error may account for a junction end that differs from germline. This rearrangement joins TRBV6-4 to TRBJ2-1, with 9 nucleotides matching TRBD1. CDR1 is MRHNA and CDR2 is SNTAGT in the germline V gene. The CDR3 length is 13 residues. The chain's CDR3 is CASSEQGAGEQFF. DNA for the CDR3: TGTGCCAGCAGTGAACAGGGGGCAGGGGAGCAGTTCTTT.

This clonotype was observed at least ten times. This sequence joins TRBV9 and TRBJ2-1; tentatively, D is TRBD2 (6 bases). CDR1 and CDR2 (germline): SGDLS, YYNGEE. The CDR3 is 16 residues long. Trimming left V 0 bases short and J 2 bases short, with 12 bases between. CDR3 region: CASSVVPSEAYNEQFF. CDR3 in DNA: TGTGCCAGCAGCGTAGTCCCTAGCGAGGCCTACAATGAGCAGTTCTTC.

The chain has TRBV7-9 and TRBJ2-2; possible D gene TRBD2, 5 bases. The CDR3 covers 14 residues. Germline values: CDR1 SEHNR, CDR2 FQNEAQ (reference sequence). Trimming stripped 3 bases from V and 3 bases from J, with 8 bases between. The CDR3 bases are TGTGCCAGCAGCTTGGAGGCGGACACCGGGGAGCTGTTTTTT. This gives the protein CASSLEADTGELFF.

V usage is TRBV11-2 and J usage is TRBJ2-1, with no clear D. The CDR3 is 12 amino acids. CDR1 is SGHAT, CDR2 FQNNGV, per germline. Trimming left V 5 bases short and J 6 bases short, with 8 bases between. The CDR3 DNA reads TGTGCCAGCAGCCCCTCTTTCAATGAGCAGTTCTTC. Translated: CASSPSFNEQFF.

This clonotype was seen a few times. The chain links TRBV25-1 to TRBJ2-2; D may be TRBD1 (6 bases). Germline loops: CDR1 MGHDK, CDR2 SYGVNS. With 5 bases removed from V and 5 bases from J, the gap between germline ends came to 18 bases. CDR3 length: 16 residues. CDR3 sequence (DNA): TGTGCCAGCAGTAAAAACAGGGCACAGGGAACCGGGGAGCTGTTTTTT. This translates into CASSKNRAQGTGELFF. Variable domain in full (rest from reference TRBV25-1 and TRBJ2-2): EADIYQTPRYLVIGTGKKITLECSQTMGHDKMYWYQQDPGMELHLIHYSYGVNSTEKGDLSSESTVSRIRTEHFPLTLESARPSHTSQYLCASSKNRAQGTGELFFGEGSRLTVL.

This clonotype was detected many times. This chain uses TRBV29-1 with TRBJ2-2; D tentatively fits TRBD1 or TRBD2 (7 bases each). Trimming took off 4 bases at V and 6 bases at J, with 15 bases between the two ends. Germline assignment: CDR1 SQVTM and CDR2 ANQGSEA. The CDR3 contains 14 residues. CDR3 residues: CSVGRGGSPGELFF. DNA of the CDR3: TGCAGCGTTGGCAGGGGGGGAAGTCCCGGGGAGCTGTTTTTT.

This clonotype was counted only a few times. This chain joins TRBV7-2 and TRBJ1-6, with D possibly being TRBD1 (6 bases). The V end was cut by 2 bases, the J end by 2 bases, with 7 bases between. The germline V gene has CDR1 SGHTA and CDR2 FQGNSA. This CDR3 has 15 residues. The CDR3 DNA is TGTGCCAGCAGCTTAACAGGGACCTATAATTCACCCCTCCACTTT. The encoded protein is CASSLTGTYNSPLHF.

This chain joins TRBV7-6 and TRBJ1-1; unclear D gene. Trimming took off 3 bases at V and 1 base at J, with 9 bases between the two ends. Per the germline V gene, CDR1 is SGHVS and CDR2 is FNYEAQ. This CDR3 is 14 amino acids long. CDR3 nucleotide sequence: TGTGCCAGCAGCTTGTCCATCCAGAACACTGAAGCTTTCTTT. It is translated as CASSLSIQNTEAFF.

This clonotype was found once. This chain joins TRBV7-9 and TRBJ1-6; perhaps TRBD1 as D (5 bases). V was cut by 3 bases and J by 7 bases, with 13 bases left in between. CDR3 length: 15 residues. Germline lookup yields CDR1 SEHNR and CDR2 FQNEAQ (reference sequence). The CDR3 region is CASSFHQGDNSPLHF. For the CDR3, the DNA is TGTGCCAGCAGCTTTCATCAGGGCGACAATTCACCCCTCCACTTT.